These 26 T cell receptor beta chains came from one sample sequenced in a study of blood T cells in healthy people across ages. A sample-barcoded 5' primer and a J-beta primer mix were used in a second PCR of roughly 6 to 12 cycles. TCRdb itself ran the 5' RACE reads through MiXCR, one entry per CDR3 protein. This sample has 700,000 to 900,000 distinct CDR3 sequences, with about 55% found just once. The material sequenced was blood. The receptors were sampled from an elderly man in good health.

The chain links TRBV5-6 to TRBJ2-5; D is possibly TRBD1 (6 bases). Trimming removed 5 bases from V and 1 base from J, with 12 bases in between. Per germline, CDR1 SGHDT and CDR2 YYEEEE. This CDR3 spans 14 amino acids. The CDR3 reads CASSRTDLQETQYF. CDR3 bases: TGTGCCAGCAGTCGGACAGACCTCCAAGAGACCCAGTACTTC.

This clonotype was observed at least ten times. V and J are TRBV29-1 and TRBJ2-1; possible D gene TRBD1, 6 bases. CDR3 length: 13 amino acids. Germline CDR1 SQVTM, CDR2 ANQGSEA. Trimming pared 7 bases from V and 1 base from J, leaving 11 bases between. The CDR3 loop reads CSAARGSYNEQFF. The CDR3 DNA reads as TGCAGCGCTGCGAGGGGGTCCTACAATGAGCAGTTCTTC.

Remarks on this clonotype: This may stem from a read error, because a much larger clone lies one nucleotide away. The genes are TRBV6-1 and TRBJ1-6, with 8 bases lining up with TRBD1. Germline loops: CDR1 MNHNS, CDR2 SASEGT. The CDR3 contains 17 residues. V shed 3 bases and J 14 bases; nucleotides not matched to a gene: 18. The CDR3 here is CASSDYGGQADIRSLHF. The CDR3 bases are TGTGCCAGCAGTGATTATGGGGGACAGGCCGACATCCGCTCCCTCCACTTT.

The chain links TRBV28 to TRBJ2-5, with D unclear. The J call may not be correct, given that the DNA end is closer to TRBJ2-7. This CDR3 comprises 15 residues. Germline V gives CDR1 MDHEN, CDR2 SYDVKM. The CDR3: CASSRPRLRRYEQYF. CDR3 bases: TGTGCCAGCAGCCGCCCCCGACTTCGCCGCTACGAGCAGTACTTC.

The chain combines TRBV6-5 with TRBJ1-2; 8 bases fit TRBD1. V lost 11 bases and J lost 6; bases outside the gene matches: 5. This CDR3 has 11 residues. Germline-derived CDR1 and CDR2 are MNHEY and SVGAGI. CDR3 nucleotide sequence: TGTGCCGCTCGCAGGGGGCATGGCTACACCTTC. Amino acid sequence: CAARRGHGYTF.

The rearrangement uses TRBV3-1 and TRBJ1-4; tentatively, D is TRBD1 (6 bases). V was cut by 2 bases and J by 7 bases, with 14 bases left in between. The CDR3 length is 15 residues. The germline gives CDR1 LGHDT, CDR2 YNNKEL (reference sequence). In nucleotides, the CDR3 is TGTGCCAGCAGCCAACGACGGGGGGCGAGTGAAAAACTGTTTTTT. This codes for CASSQRRGASEKLFF.

This clonotype was seen a handful of times. This chain uses TRBV7-2 with TRBJ2-1; 12 bases are shared with TRBD2. CDR1 is SGHTA, CDR2 FQGNSA, per germline. The CDR3 runs 13 residues. V shed 4 bases and J 14 bases; nucleotides not matched to a gene: 6. The CDR3, as DNA: TGTGCCAGCAGCTCGACTAGCGGGAGAGTGGAGTTCTTC. Protein sequence: CASSSTSGRVEFF.

CDR3 DNA sequence: TGCGCCAGCAGCCTCCAAGGCGTCCTGACTTTC. It is translated as CASSLQGVLTF. The chain couples TRBV5-1 to TRBJ2-6; D gene unclear. Germline CDR1 reads SGHRS; CDR2 reads YFSETQ. The CDR3 is 11 residues long. Deletions cut 4 bases from V and 12 bases from J, with 8 bases between. Complete variable domain (other parts from reference TRBV5-1 and TRBJ2-6): KAGVTQTPRYLIKTRGQQVTLSCSPISGHRSVSWYQQTPGQGLQFLFEYFSETQRNKGNFPGRFSGRQFSNSRSEMNVSTLELGDSALYLCASSLQGVLTFGAGSRLTVL.

This rearrangement joins TRBV6-2 or TRBV6-3 to TRBJ2-3, with 10 bases aligning to TRBD2. After removal of 7 bases from V and 14 bases from J, the junction contained 15 bases not matched to a gene. CDR3 size: 14 residues. The germline gives CDR1 MNHEY, CDR2 SVGEGT. This CDR3 is CASNTAGGLRYAYF. The CDR3 DNA sequence: TGTGCCAGCAACACAGCGGGAGGGCTCAGATACGCGTATTTT.

The rearrangement uses TRBV6-1 and TRBJ2-2, with D unresolved. The CDR3 is 15 residues long. CDR1 MNHNS and CDR2 SASEGT come from the germline V gene. V lost 0 bases to trimming and J lost 4 bases, with 9 bases between them. CDR3 DNA sequence: TGTGCCAGCAGTGAAGCGGCGCCGGTCACCGGGGAGCTGTTTTTT. Residues: CASSEAAPVTGELFF.

The chain recombines TRBV5-1 with TRBJ1-4, with TRBD1 matching over 8 bases. This CDR3 is built from 15 residues. Per the germline V gene, CDR1 is SGHRS and CDR2 is YFSETQ. The trim removed 4 bases at V and 4 bases at J, leaving 6 bases unmatched. This chain's CDR3 is CASSLRTGYNEKLFF. The CDR3 DNA reads as TGCGCCAGCAGCCTGAGGACAGGGTATAATGAAAAACTGTTTTTT.

The genes are TRBV5-1 and TRBJ2-5; possibly TRBD2 for D (5 bases). CDR1 SGHRS and CDR2 YFSETQ come from the germline V gene. The CDR3 totals 12 residues. Trimming removed 3 bases from V and 11 bases from J, with 14 bases in between. CDR3 DNA sequence: TGCGCCAGCAGCTCCAATATGGGAGAGCAGTACTTC. This sequence encodes CASSSNMGEQYF.

This clonotype was picked up a small number of times. The chain carries TRBV29-1 and TRBJ2-3; 15 nucleotides match TRBD2. The CDR3 is made up of 15 amino acids. Germline V gene sequence: CDR1 SQVTM, CDR2 ANQGSEA. Trimming removed 6 bases from V and 14 bases from J; junction bases left unmatched: 15. The CDR3 nucleotides are TGCAGCGTCGTGGGACTAGCGGGAGGTAGGAGATACGCGTATTTT. Translating it yields CSVVGLAGGRRYAYF.

This CDR3 reads CSANFGTSSYEQFF. CDR3 nucleotides: TGCAGTGCTAATTTCGGGACAAGCTCCTACGAGCAGTTCTTC. The chain uses TRBV20-1 and TRBJ2-1, with D possibly being TRBD1 (6 bases). Germline V gene lookup returns CDR1 DFQATT and CDR2 SNEGSKA (reference sequence). The V end lost 4 bases, the J end lost 10 bases, and 20 bases lay between the germline ends. The CDR3 contains 14 residues.

V and J are TRBV5-4 and TRBJ2-5; the match to TRBD2 covers 11 bases. CDR1 SGHNT and CDR2 YYREEE come from the germline V gene (reference sequence). This CDR3 contains 17 residues. Germline trimming cut 7 bases from V and 1 base from J; bases unmatched to any gene: 12. The CDR3 DNA sequence: TGTGCCAGCGTACACAGGGAGCTAGCGGGAGGCCAAGAGACCCAGTACTTC. Encoded protein: CASVHRELAGGQETQYF.

This clonotype came up a few times. This rearrangement joins TRBV6-1 to TRBJ2-1; 8 bases align to TRBD1. CDR1 is MNHNS, CDR2 SASEGT, per germline. The CDR3 covers 15 residues. Trimming took 5 bases from V and 5 from J; bases not matched to a gene: 8. CDR3 coding DNA: TGTGCCAGCAGTTTACAGGGGGACCTAAACAATGAGCAGTTCTTC. It translates to CASSLQGDLNNEQFF.

The V call is TRBV12-3 or TRBV12-4, the J call TRBJ2-7, with TRBD2 matching over 9 bases. This CDR3 is built from 17 residues. With V trimmed by 2 bases and J by 6 bases, 14 bases remained unmatched. The DNA of the CDR3 is TGTGCCAGCAGTTTAAGGGGGCTAGCGGGGACCCGTACCGAGCAGTACTTC. Residues: CASSLRGLAGTRTEQYF.

The chain combines TRBV27 with TRBJ1-1, with unresolved D. Germline V gene sequence: CDR1 MNHEY, CDR2 SMNVEV (reference sequence). V was trimmed by 3 bases and J by 2 bases, leaving 16 bases between them. The CDR3 spans 16 residues. The CDR3 loop reads CASSFRIGTINTEAFF. For the CDR3, the DNA is TGTGCCAGCAGTTTCAGGATAGGTACTATCAACACTGAAGCTTTCTTT.

The chain uses TRBV2 and TRBJ2-7; tentatively, D is TRBD1 or TRBD2 (6 bases each). Germline values: CDR1 SNHLY, CDR2 FYNNEI. This CDR3 is 12 amino acids long. Trimming shortened V by 11 bases and J by 2 bases, and 13 bases separated the two germline ends. In DNA form, the CDR3 reads TGTGCCGCCCGGAGGGGGGCCTACGAGCAGTACTTC. It encodes CAARRGAYEQYF. The variable domain in full, with the rest retrieved from reference TRBV2 and TRBJ2-7, is EPEVTQTPSHQVTQMGQEVILRCVPISNHLYFYWYRQILGQKVEFLVSFYNNEISEKSEIFDDQFSVERPDGSNFTLKIRSTKLEDSAMYFCAARRGAYEQYFGPGTRLTVT.

The chain couples TRBV20-1 to TRBJ2-5, with unresolved D. Judging by the DNA end, TRBJ2-7 fits better; the J call may be wrong. The CDR3 totals 13 residues. In germline, CDR1 is DFQATT, CDR2 SNEGSKA (reference sequence). The CDR3 spells CSARGQRAYEQYF. DNA of the CDR3: TGCAGTGCTAGAGGGCAACGGGCCTACGAGCAGTACTTC.

This chain links TRBV29-1 with TRBJ2-6; D is undetermined. CDR3 length: 14 residues. Germline V gene sequence: CDR1 SQVTM, CDR2 ANQGSEA. CDR3 bases: TGCGGCGCCGCCACAGTCTCTGGGGCCAACGTCCTGACTTTC. Translating it yields CGAATVSGANVLTF.

There are a few counts of this clonotype. The V call is TRBV11-1, the J call TRBJ2-4, with 13 bases lining up with TRBD2. There are 15 residues in the CDR3. The V gene's germline CDR1 is SGHAT and CDR2 FQDESV (reference sequence). The trim removed 6 bases at V and 2 bases at J, leaving 1 base unmatched. In DNA form, the CDR3 reads TGTGCCAGCAGTGGGACTAGCGGGACCAAAAACATTCAGTACTTC. Translation gives CASSGTSGTKNIQYF.

This clonotype was detected only a few times. The chain carries TRBV28 and TRBJ1-1, with 9 bases aligning to TRBD1. The CDR3 runs to 15 residues. J was trimmed by 4 bases and V by 5 bases; bases with no gene match: 8. CDR1 MDHEN and CDR2 SYDVKM come from the germline V gene. This CDR3 reads CASSGGTGSGTEAFF. In DNA form, the CDR3 reads TGTGCCAGCAGTGGGGGGACAGGGTCGGGCACTGAAGCTTTCTTT. Drawing the rest from reference TRBV28 and TRBJ1-1, the complete variable domain is DVKVTQSSRYLVKRTGEKVFLECVQDMDHENMFWYRQDPGLGLRLIYFSYDVKMKEKGDIPEGYSVSREKKERFSLILESASTNQTSMYLCASSGGTGSGTEAFFGQGTRLTVV.

The V gene is TRBV3-1, the J gene TRBJ1-2, with D unresolved. This CDR3 contains 16 residues. V was clipped by 1 base and J by 8 bases, with 20 bases between them. Germline V gene sequence: CDR1 LGHDT, CDR2 YNNKEL (reference sequence). The CDR3 DNA reads TGTGCCAGCAGCCAAGGTACAGCGGCGAACGTAGGGGGCTACACCTTC. It specifies CASSQGTAANVGGYTF. Looking up the rest from reference TRBV3-1 and TRBJ1-2 gives the full variable domain: DTAVSQTPKYLVTQMGNDKSIKCEQNLGHDTMYWYKQDSKKFLKIMFSYNNKELIINETVPNRFSPKSPDKAHLNLHINSLELGDSAVYFCASSQGTAANVGGYTFGSGTRLTVV.

The chain carries TRBV20-1 and TRBJ2-7, with D perhaps being TRBD1 or TRBD2 (5 bases each). TRBJ2-5 explains the end of the DNA better; the J call may be wrong. The V gene's germline CDR1 is DFQATT and CDR2 SNEGSKA (reference sequence). CDR3 length: 14 residues. The CDR3 sequence: CSARELAEGETQYF. Here the CDR3 DNA reads TGCAGTGCTAGAGAGCTAGCCGAGGGGGAGACCCAGTACTTC.

The chain employs TRBV12-3 or TRBV12-4 and TRBJ2-3, with unresolved D. V was shortened by 2 bases and J by 6 bases, with 9 bases between the two germline ends. There are 13 residues in the CDR3. The CDR3 sequence: CASSLFGRDTQYF. In nucleotides, the CDR3 is TGTGCCAGCAGTTTATTTGGGCGGGATACGCAGTATTTT.